The clone carrying this T cell receptor (beta chain) was seen a few times. Its cognate antigen is unknown. Time point meaning: week 35, safety follow-up. Every single dose of the vaccine, 300 ug of mutant IDH1 20-mer peptide, came with topical imiquimod. This entry is derived from a study of a mutant IDH1 vaccine in newly diagnosed glioma. Looking at the study overall: Vaccines were first given 4-6 weeks after radiotherapy alone, or with temozolomide cycles. Study-wide results and caveats: Vaccine-induced immune responses occurred in 80% to 95% of patients.

The table came from immunoSEQ multiplex PCR; TCRdb's copy has only in-frame clones and leaves some out. The sample shows more than 35,000 clones, 65% to 90% of them seen only once. Germline lookup yields CDR1 SGHDN and CDR2 FVKESK. The V end lost 3 bases, the J end lost 0 bases, and 19 bases lay between the germline ends. The CDR3 length is 18 residues. The chain uses TRBV14 and TRBJ2-3; D not certain. This specimen consisted of PBMCs, obtained from a glioma patient whose treatment included an IDH1 peptide vaccine. This receptor was identified in a woman aged 40-49 years with glioma. Some clones in this sample may be carry-over from other donors' samples. CDR3 residues: CASSHRSFTTSSTDTQYF. The CDR3 region has the DNA TGTGCCAGCAGCCACCGAAGCTTCACTACTTCTAGCACAGATACGCAGTATTTT. The full variable domain, completed using reference TRBV14 and TRBJ2-3, is EAGVTQFPSHSVIEKGQTVTLRCDPISGHDNLYWYRRVMGKEIKFLLHFVKESKQDESGMPNNRFLAERTGGTYSTLKVQPAELEDSGVYFCASSHRSFTTSSTDTQYFGPGTRLTVL.